Listed here are 27 T cell receptor beta chains from one sample, sequenced in a study of T cell changes during pregnancy in multiple sclerosis. Sequencing used immunoSEQ multiplex PCR; TCRdb keeps in-frame clones, though not all of them. The table shows around 95,000 clones, with 85% to 95% occurring only once. This specimen was peripheral blood, taken after pregnancy. The receptors shown here come from a female donor in good health, enrolled as a control in a pregnancy study.

The V call is TRBV28, the J call TRBJ2-7; 10 bases agree with TRBD1. Germline V gives CDR1 MDHEN, CDR2 SYDVKM. The CDR3 loop spans 15 amino acids. J was trimmed by 1 base and V by 5 bases; bases with no gene match: 5. The CDR3 DNA is TGTGCCAGCAGTGAACCGGGACAGGGGTCCTACGAGCAGTACTTC. It translates to CASSEPGQGSYEQYF.

This chain connects TRBV5-4 to TRBJ2-5; TRBD1 is a possible D gene (6 bases). Germline V CDR1 and CDR2: SGHNT, YYREEE (reference sequence). V shed 7 bases and J shed 3 bases, with 19 bases lying between them. The CDR3 contains 15 residues. CDR3 bases: TGTGCCAGCTATCGTTTGGGGGACAAGGAAGAGACCCAGTACTTC. Translated, it gives CASYRLGDKEETQYF.

The rearrangement uses TRBV2 and TRBJ2-1; D is perhaps TRBD1 (6 bases). This CDR3 is built from 14 residues. The V end was cut by 6 bases, the J end by 3 bases, with 12 bases between. The germline V gene has CDR1 SNHLY and CDR2 FYNNEI. CDR3 nucleotides: TGTGCCAGCAGCCAGGGGTCCGGCTACAATGAGCAGTTCTTC. This encodes CASSQGSGYNEQFF.

The rearrangement links TRBV18 to TRBJ2-7; 7 bases line up with TRBD2. V lost 0 bases and J lost 7; bases outside the gene matches: 9. Germline CDR1 and CDR2: KGHSH and LQKENI. The CDR3 is 15 amino acids. The CDR3 region has the DNA TGTGCCAGCTCACCACCGGCTAGCGGCCCTACTGAGCAGTACTTC. Translated: CASSPPASGPTEQYF.

The V and J genes are TRBV9 and TRBJ2-1; 11 positions agree with TRBD2. Germline loops: CDR1 SGDLS, CDR2 YYNGEE. The ends lost 5 bases at V and 10 bases at J; junction bases unmatched: 11. There are 15 residues in the CDR3. CDR3 sequence: CASSPLAGGEDEQFF. CDR3 coding DNA: TGTGCCAGCAGTCCCCTAGCGGGAGGTGAGGACGAGCAGTTCTTC.

The chain joins TRBV7-2 to TRBJ2-7; the D gene is possibly TRBD2 (7 bases). The CDR3 is made up of 17 amino acids. Germline V gives CDR1 SGHTA, CDR2 FQGNSA. Trimming removed 4 bases at V and 2 bases at J, with 21 bases between. The CDR3: CASSSRMGASGTYEQYF. In DNA form, the CDR3 reads TGTGCCAGCAGCTCACGTATGGGGGCTAGCGGCACCTACGAGCAGTACTTC.

This rearrangement joins TRBV28 to TRBJ2-5, with TRBD2 matching over 7 bases. CDR3 length equals 16 residues. Germline CDR1 MDHEN, CDR2 SYDVKM. V lost 4 bases and J lost 2; bases outside the gene matches: 10. The CDR3 coding sequence is TGTGCCAGCAGTTCCGCTCGGGGAGGGGATCAAGAGACCCAGTACTTC. Residues: CASSSARGGDQETQYF. The full variable domain, its missing parts supplied by reference TRBV28 and TRBJ2-5, is DVKVTQSSRYLVKRTGEKVFLECVQDMDHENMFWYRQDPGLGLRLIYFSYDVKMKEKGDIPEGYSVSREKKERFSLILESASTNQTSMYLCASSSARGGDQETQYFGPGTRLLVL.

The chain recombines TRBV14 with TRBJ2-1; no reliable D call. The V and J ends lost 4 bases and 8 bases respectively, with 15 bases between them. The CDR3 spans 14 residues. Germline values: CDR1 SGHDN, CDR2 FVKESK. CDR3 sequence: CASSLRRSGDEQFF. The CDR3 bases are TGTGCCAGCAGCCTGCGGCGATCTGGAGATGAGCAGTTCTTC.

This chain joins TRBV11-3 and TRBJ2-3, with D unresolved. V lost 3 bases and J 2 bases, leaving 12 bases between the germline ends. The CDR3 is made up of 15 amino acids. Germline values: CDR1 SGHNT, CDR2 YENEEA. CDR3 sequence (DNA): TGTGCCAGCAGCTTCACCAGCGCGTCCACAGATACGCAGTATTTT. This gives the protein CASSFTSASTDTQYF.

The gene calls are TRBV4-1 and TRBJ2-1, with D unclear. The CDR3 contains 18 residues. In germline, CDR1 is MGHRA, CDR2 YSYEKL. Trimming took off 0 bases at V and 0 bases at J, with 15 bases between the two ends. This CDR3 reads CASSQETDSAPSYNEQFF. Here the CDR3 DNA reads TGCGCCAGCAGCCAAGAAACCGACTCGGCGCCCTCCTACAATGAGCAGTTCTTC.

The chain joins TRBV13 to TRBJ2-7, with 13 bases lining up with TRBD2. The CDR3 extends over 16 amino acids. J gave up 2 bases and V 5 bases, and 6 bases lay outside the gene matches. CDR1 is PRHDT and CDR2 is FYEKMQ in the germline V gene (reference sequence). The CDR3 here is CASSRWTSGGTYEQYF. The CDR3 nucleotides read TGTGCCAGCAGCAGATGGACTAGCGGGGGAACCTACGAGCAGTACTTC. The full variable domain, with the rest looked up from reference TRBV13 and TRBJ2-7, is AAGVIQSPRHLIKEKRETATLKCYPIPRHDTVYWYQQGPGQDPQFLISFYEKMQSDKGSIPDRFSAQQFSDYHSELNMSSLELGDSALYFCASSRWTSGGTYEQYFGPGTRLTVT.

The rearrangement uses TRBV7-5 and TRBJ2-7; the D call in the table, TRBD1, was not verified against the DNA. TRBV7-5 is shown as a pseudogene. The length of the CDR3 is 13 residues. CDR3 bases: TGTGTCACCACGTCCGGGACAGGGAACGAGCAGTACTTC. Amino acids: CVTTSGTGNEQYF.

The rearrangement links TRBV5-1 to TRBJ2-7; D is possibly TRBD1 (6 bases). Germline CDR1 and CDR2: SGHRS and YFSETQ. The CDR3 has 15 residues. The V end lost 0 bases, the J end lost 2 bases, and 12 bases lay between the germline ends. The CDR3 region has the DNA TGCGCCAGCAGCTTGGGGGACACTTCGGCCTACGAGCAGTACTTC. Protein: CASSLGDTSAYEQYF.

The rearrangement uses TRBV19 and TRBJ1-3, with unresolved D. The CDR3 is 14 amino acids. Germline CDR1 LNHDA, CDR2 SQIVND (reference sequence). Deletions cut 7 bases from V and 2 bases from J, with 12 bases between. The CDR3 DNA reads as TGTGCCAGTATGAGTCCCGGGGCTGGAAACACCATATATTTT. Translation gives CASMSPGAGNTIYF. The complete variable domain, with remaining parts taken from reference TRBV19 and TRBJ1-3, reads DGGITQSPKYLFRKEGQNVTLSCEQNLNHDAMYWYRQDPGQGLRLIYYSQIVNDFQKGDIAEGYSVSREKKESFPLTVTSAQKNPTAFYLCASMSPGAGNTIYFGEGSWLTVV.

The chain links TRBV28 to TRBJ1-5; a possible D gene is TRBD1 (6 bases). V lost 4 bases to trimming and J lost 4 bases, with 14 bases between them. Germline V lookup: CDR1 MDHEN, CDR2 SYDVKM. The CDR3 extends over 15 amino acids. CDR3 in amino acids: CASSYGDKGNQPQHF. The DNA for the CDR3 is TGTGCCAGCAGTTATGGGGACAAAGGGAATCAGCCCCAGCATTTT.

The V and J genes are TRBV4-1 and TRBJ1-2; maybe TRBD1 (5 bases). The CDR3 length is 14 residues. The germline gives CDR1 MGHRA, CDR2 YSYEKL. The V and J ends lost 1 base and 3 bases respectively, with 9 bases between them. The CDR3 spells CASSQVETDYGYTF. The CDR3 bases are TGCGCCAGCAGCCAAGTGGAGACAGACTATGGCTACACCTTC.

The J gene is TRBJ2-3, the V gene TRBV11-2, with unresolved D. Trimming left V 1 base short and J 6 bases short, with 11 bases between. CDR1 and CDR2 from the germline V gene are SGHAT and FQNNGV. This CDR3 is 14 amino acids long. CDR3: CASSLAWARDTQYF. CDR3 DNA: TGTGCCAGCAGCTTAGCCTGGGCACGTGATACGCAGTATTTT.

The chain employs TRBV30 and TRBJ1-5; 10 nucleotides line up with TRBD1. With 0 bases clipped from V and 2 bases from J, the junction kept 4 bases outside the gene matches. This CDR3 spans 16 amino acids. Looked up from germline, CDR1 is GTSNPN and CDR2 is SVGIG (reference sequence). CDR3 sequence: CAWSVGTGDGNQPQHF. CDR3 coding DNA: TGTGCCTGGAGTGTAGGGACAGGGGACGGCAATCAGCCCCAGCATTTT.

In DNA, the CDR3 is TGTGCCAGCAGCTACTTCTCTAGCGGCCCGAGGAACGAGCAGTACTTC. Amino acid sequence: CASSYFSSGPRNEQYF. This chain links TRBV27 with TRBJ2-7; 7 positions agree with TRBD2. This CDR3 spans 16 amino acids. Per the germline V gene, CDR1 is MNHEY and CDR2 is SMNVEV (reference sequence). V lost 6 bases and J lost 5; bases outside the gene matches: 16.

The chain is built from TRBV5-4 and TRBJ2-1; 10 positions match TRBD2. This CDR3 is 15 amino acids long. From germline, CDR1 is SGHNT and CDR2 YYREEE (reference sequence). The trim removed 3 bases at V and 6 bases at J, leaving 6 bases unmatched. The CDR3 DNA sequence: TGTGCCAGCAGCTCGGCCGGGACTAGCGTCAATGAGCAGTTCTTC. Translation gives CASSSAGTSVNEQFF.

The chain has TRBV10-3 and TRBJ2-7, with TRBD2 matching over 16 bases. This CDR3 is built from 17 residues. Germline V lookup: CDR1 ENHRY, CDR2 SYGVKD. V gave up 8 bases and J gave up 9 bases; unmatched junction bases: 16. CDR3 in DNA: TGTGCCATCTCTTCTAACGCCGGGACTAGCGGGAGGGTCTGGCAGTACTTC. This sequence encodes CAISSNAGTSGRVWQYF.

The chain carries TRBV6-1 and TRBJ2-3; D might be TRBD2 (5 bases). Germline V gives CDR1 MNHNS, CDR2 SASEGT. CDR3 length: 14 residues. Between the trimmed V and J ends, which lost 6 bases and 5 bases, there was a span of 15 bases. CDR3 amino acids: CASSVAGVKDTQYF. CDR3 sequence (DNA): TGTGCCAGCAGCGTAGCCGGGGTGAAAGATACGCAGTATTTT.

The chain is built from TRBV10-3 and TRBJ2-7, with 7 bases matching TRBD1. The CDR3 runs 12 residues. Unmatched junction bases numbered 0, after V lost 4 bases and J lost 3 bases. CDR1 is ENHRY, CDR2 SYGVKD, per germline. The CDR3 spells CAISGDSYEQYF. In DNA form, the CDR3 reads TGTGCCATCAGTGGGGACAGCTACGAGCAGTACTTC.

This sequence joins TRBV5-1 and TRBJ2-1; 10 nucleotides align to TRBD1. The J segment lost 7 bases and the V segment lost 0 bases, leaving 7 bases of the junction unmatched. CDR3 length: 16 residues. Looked up from germline, CDR1 is SGHRS and CDR2 is YFSETQ. The CDR3 bases are TGCGCCAGCAGCTTGGGAGGGACAGGGGTCGGGAATGAGCAGTTCTTC. As protein: CASSLGGTGVGNEQFF.

This sequence joins TRBV11-2 and TRBJ2-7, with 10 bases matching TRBD2. Germline V CDR1 and CDR2: SGHAT, FQNNGV. The CDR3 spans 14 residues. V shed 6 bases, J shed 2 bases, and the junction held 4 bases outside the gene matches. The CDR3 coding sequence is TGTGCCAGCAGGAACCTAGCGGGAGCCTACGAGCAGTACTTC. Amino acid sequence: CASRNLAGAYEQYF.

The V and J genes are TRBV28 and TRBJ2-7; D gene uncertain. The germline V gene has CDR1 MDHEN and CDR2 SYDVKM. The CDR3 runs 14 residues. The V end was cut by 6 bases, the J end by 4 bases, with 16 bases between. In nucleotides, the CDR3 is TGTGCCAGCAGCCAAATTCATAGTATTTACGAGCAGTACTTC. Amino acid sequence: CASSQIHSIYEQYF.

The chain recombines TRBV5-4 with TRBJ2-1; a possible D gene is TRBD1 (5 bases). Germline V CDR1 and CDR2: SGHNT, YYREEE (reference sequence). Trimming stripped 1 base from V and 4 bases from J, with 15 bases between. This CDR3 comprises 16 residues. The chain's CDR3 is CASSLLTDLGYNEQFF. The CDR3, as DNA: TGTGCCAGCAGCTTGCTGACAGATTTGGGTTACAATGAGCAGTTCTTC. Based on the CDR3 plus reference TRBV5-4 and TRBJ2-1, the full variable domain is ETGVTQSPTHLIKTRGQQVTLRCSSQSGHNTVSWYQQALGQGPQFIFQYYREEENGRGNFPPRFSGLQFPNYSSELNVNALELDDSALYLCASSLLTDLGYNEQFFGPGTRLTVL.